The clone carrying this T cell receptor (beta chain) was found a few times. Its antigen remains unknown. The germline CDR1 and CDR2 sequences are GTSNPN and SVGIG (reference sequence). The V end lost 3 bases, the J end lost 0 bases, and 11 bases lay between the germline ends. The CDR3 extends over 14 amino acids. This specimen comes from a study of cytomegalovirus exposure and HLA in healthy donors. Overall study findings and caveats: As a later analysis showed, a missense DCLRE1C variant was linked to trimming of TCR beta V- and J-genes. Researchers catalogued around 150 TCR beta chains as cytomegalovirus-associated. The study had only CMV serostatus as immune exposure information. TRBV6-2, TRBV6-3 and some other V segments were unresolvable in 87-base-pair reads.

The PCR used 60 Vbeta and 13 Jbeta primers. Some clones are missing from TCRdb's copy, which holds only in-frame ones; the method was immunoSEQ multiplex PCR. Altogether about 160,000 clones are present, 80% to 85% being singletons, with the ten largest covering roughly 2.1%. The receptor was derived from a man between 18 and 29 years old in good health and CMV-seronegative. The V gene is TRBV30, the J gene TRBJ1-1, with TRBD1 as a possible D gene (6 bases). Specimen: PBMCs. The CDR3 spells CAWRGAALNTEAFF. Written as DNA, the CDR3 is TGTGCCTGGAGGGGGGCGGCCTTGAACACTGAAGCTTTCTTT. Drawing the rest from reference TRBV30 and TRBJ1-1, the complete variable domain is SQTIHQWPATLVQPVGSPLSLECTVEGTSNPNLYWYRQAAGRGLQLLFYSVGIGQISSEVPQNLSASRPQDRQFILSSKKLLLSDSGFYLCAWRGAALNTEAFFGQGTRLTVV.